The entry that follows covers one T cell receptor beta chain sequence. Its antigen is as yet unknown. The data belong to a study of T cell responses to AZD1222 COVID-19 vaccine. Whole-study findings and limits: Repertoires were collected only later (after the peak T cell response had occurred). It should be noted that donors were predominantly white British and more often female, and clonal diversity was possibly underestimated.

The repertoire was sequenced with immunoSEQ multiplex PCR; TCRdb's copy has only in-frame clones and lacks some. The table records 86,000 or so clones, about 89% of them present only once. The ends lost 1 base at V and 4 bases at J; junction bases unmatched: 7. CDR3 size: 16 residues. Germline lookup yields CDR1 SGHAT and CDR2 FQDESV (reference sequence). The receptor was derived from an adult who received the AZD1222 COVID-19 vaccine. Sequenced material: peripheral blood, taken 28 days after the second AZD1222 dose. This sequence joins TRBV11-1 and TRBJ2-5; 9 nucleotides match TRBD2. The CDR3 coding sequence is TGTGCCAGCAGCTTAGTTGGCGGGAGGGCCCCAGAGACCCAGTACTTC. Protein: CASSLVGGRAPETQYF.